One T cell receptor (beta chain) is described in this entry. In the study's own analysis: Amplifying reference gene primers gave estimates of nucleated cell counts. Profiled with immunoSEQ multiplex PCR; TCRdb holds only in-frame clones, not every one. D and trimming were read from the DNA, whereas the V and J calls and clone size are those reported in that table. Seen here are 85,000 to 130,000 clones, approximately 89% observed once, and the top ten hold 0.85% to 1%. This record comes from a study of blood T cell repertoires in COVID-19. Study context: Samples of COVID-19 (acute and convalescent) were obtained from the United States, Italy and Spain.

The sample taken for sequencing was peripheral blood. The receptor comes from a man aged 60-69 years with acute or convalescent COVID-19.

For the CDR3, the DNA is TGTGCCAGCAGCCAAGTCCAGGGGAATGTTGGCTACACCTTC. This sequence encodes CASSQVQGNVGYTF. The J gene is TRBJ1-2, the V gene TRBV3-1 (or the pseudogene TRBV3-2); D perhaps matches TRBD1 (6 bases). CDR3 length: 14 amino acids. V lost 1 base and J lost 7, with 13 bases in between. Germline V CDR1 and CDR2: LGHDT, YNNKEL (reference sequence).